The 13 T cell receptor beta chains below come from one sample, sequenced in a study of T cell responses to AZD1222 COVID-19 vaccine (dated by TCRdb to 2020 to 2022). Library method: the immunoSEQ multiplex PCR assay. In its TCRdb copy, this immuneACCESS table keeps in-frame sequences only and misses some clones. Where compared with another copy, unresolved V genes explain less than half of these, and the others have no known cause. This sample lists around 140,000 clones; roughly 92% were detected once. The ten largest clones take up approximately 1.5% of the sample. The time point label on this specimen signifies: baseline before first vaccination. The sequencing used peripheral blood, collected on day 0 of AZD1222 vaccination. The receptors come from an adult in good health.

The chain recombines TRBV28 with TRBJ2-5; 9 bases align to TRBD2. CDR1 is MDHEN and CDR2 is SYDVKM in the germline V gene. Trimming at V came to 1 base and at J to 5 bases, leaving 11 bases not matched to a gene. The CDR3 spans 17 residues. The CDR3 DNA reads TGTGCCAGCAGTTTATTCGCGGCTAGCGGGATTACGGAGACCCAGTACTTC. It encodes CASSLFAASGITETQYF.

The CDR3 DNA is TGCGCCAGCAGGAGAGTGACAAATTCACCCCTCCACTTT. It yields the protein CASRRVTNSPLHF. The V gene is TRBV5-1, the J gene TRBJ1-6, with D hard to call. The germline V gene has CDR1 SGHRS and CDR2 YFSETQ. Trimming took 5 bases from V and 7 from J, leaving 10 bases between them. The CDR3 extends over 13 amino acids.

The chain has TRBV5-5 and TRBJ1-6, with D unclear. In germline, CDR1 is SGHKS, CDR2 YYEKEE (reference sequence). CDR3 length equals 12 residues. With 2 bases removed from V and 14 bases from J, the gap between germline ends came to 11 bases. This CDR3 reads CASSFNLETLHF. Here the CDR3 DNA reads TGTGCCAGCAGCTTCAACTTAGAAACCCTCCACTTT.

The CDR3 sequence is CASSLSTGVYSNQPQHF. CDR3 nucleotide sequence: TGTGCCAGCAGTTTAAGTACAGGCGTTTATAGCAATCAGCCCCAGCATTTT. The J gene is TRBJ1-5, the V gene TRBV28; D possibly corresponds to TRBD1 (5 bases). The CDR3 length is 17 residues. Per the germline V gene, CDR1 is MDHEN and CDR2 is SYDVKM. Between the trimmed V and J ends, which lost 2 bases and 0 bases, there was a span of 14 bases.

This chain uses TRBV15 with TRBJ1-5; D is uncertain. This CDR3 comprises 15 residues. Germline lookup yields CDR1 LNHNV and CDR2 YYDKDF (reference sequence). V dropped 1 base and J dropped 6 bases, with 13 bases sitting between them. The CDR3: CATSRAGFSGQPQHF. CDR3 bases: TGTGCCACCAGCAGAGCAGGATTTTCGGGTCAGCCCCAGCATTTT.

This sequence joins TRBV27 and TRBJ2-1, with D tentatively TRBD1 or TRBD2 (5 bases each). The CDR3 totals 13 residues. Germline V gene data show CDR1 as MNHEY and CDR2 as SMNVEV (reference sequence). Trimming cost V 4 bases and J 7 bases, with 11 bases left between them. The DNA for the CDR3 is TGTGCCAGCAGTTCGGGCTGGGGGAATGAGCAGTTCTTC. Protein sequence: CASSSGWGNEQFF.

The chain employs TRBV6-4 and TRBJ2-3, with D perhaps being TRBD1 or TRBD2 (5 bases each). V was cut by 2 bases and J by 2 bases, with 14 bases left in between. The germline gives CDR1 MRHNA, CDR2 SNTAGT. The CDR3 contains 16 residues. The CDR3 bases are TGTGCCAGCAGTGACGATTCCGGGACCGCCACAGATACGCAGTATTTT. Its translation: CASSDDSGTATDTQYF.

The chain uses TRBV27 and TRBJ1-1, with 8 bases aligning to TRBD1. The CDR3 has 15 amino acids. The J segment lost 3 bases and the V segment lost 4 bases, leaving 7 bases of the junction unmatched. Per the germline V gene, CDR1 is MNHEY and CDR2 is SMNVEV (reference sequence). The CDR3 reads CASSSQGAGDTEAFF. For the CDR3, the DNA is TGTGCCAGCAGTTCCCAGGGGGCTGGGGACACTGAAGCTTTCTTT.

The V and J genes are TRBV11-2 and TRBJ1-5; tentatively, D is TRBD1 (6 bases). This CDR3 spans 13 amino acids. Trimming stripped 2 bases from V and 9 bases from J, with 11 bases between. The germline V gene encodes CDR1 SGHAT and CDR2 FQNNGV. As DNA, the CDR3 is TGTGCCAGCAGCTTACAGGGACAAGGGCCCCAGCATTTT. It codes for CASSLQGQGPQHF.

V is TRBV6-5 and J is TRBJ2-7, with D perhaps matching TRBD2 (5 bases). This CDR3 region has 15 residues. Trimming pared 0 bases from V and 4 bases from J, leaving 13 bases between. Germline V gene sequence: CDR1 MNHEY, CDR2 SVGAGI. This CDR3 reads CASSYSTPGGYEQYF. The CDR3 DNA sequence: TGTGCCAGCAGTTACTCGACGCCAGGAGGTTACGAGCAGTACTTC.

The V call is TRBV18, the J call TRBJ2-2; D possibly corresponds to TRBD1 (5 bases). CDR1 is KGHSH, CDR2 LQKENI, per germline. The CDR3 spans 15 residues. Trimming left V 3 bases short and J 4 bases short, with 12 bases between. The CDR3 DNA follows: TGTGCCAGCTCACCGACAAGGGGCACCACCGGGGAGCTGTTTTTT. Residues: CASSPTRGTTGELFF.

V and J are TRBV6-2 or TRBV6-3 and TRBJ2-7; D is tentatively TRBD1 or TRBD2 (5 bases each). Germline CDR1 and CDR2: MNHEY and SVGEGT. The V end lost 2 bases, the J end lost 5 bases, and 16 bases lay between the germline ends. This CDR3 has 15 amino acids. CDR3 in amino acids: CASSYADVGANEQYF. The CDR3 DNA follows: TGTGCCAGCAGTTACGCCGATGTCGGGGCGAACGAGCAGTACTTC.

The chain is built from TRBV29-1 and TRBJ2-5; 7 bases match TRBD1. This CDR3 is 13 amino acids long. The germline V gene encodes CDR1 SQVTM and CDR2 ANQGSEA. The V and J ends lost 3 bases and 5 bases, in that order; junction bases with no gene match: 6. The CDR3 reads CSVDSQGMETQYF. In nucleotides, the CDR3 is TGCAGCGTTGATTCACAGGGGATGGAGACCCAGTACTTC. Variable domain in full (rest from reference TRBV29-1 and TRBJ2-5): SAVISQKPSRDICQRGTSLTIQCQVDSQVTMMFWYRQQPGQSLTLIATANQGSEATYESGFVIDKFPISRPNLTFSTLTVSNMSPEDSSIYLCSVDSQGMETQYFGPGTRLLVL.